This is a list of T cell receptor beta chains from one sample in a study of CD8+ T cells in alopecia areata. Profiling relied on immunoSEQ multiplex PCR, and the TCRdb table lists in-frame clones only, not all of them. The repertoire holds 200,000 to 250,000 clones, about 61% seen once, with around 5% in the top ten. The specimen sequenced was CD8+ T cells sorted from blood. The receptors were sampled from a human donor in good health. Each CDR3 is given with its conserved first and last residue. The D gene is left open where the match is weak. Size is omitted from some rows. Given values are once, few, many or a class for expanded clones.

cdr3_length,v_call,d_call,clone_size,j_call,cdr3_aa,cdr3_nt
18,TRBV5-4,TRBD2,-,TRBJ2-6,CASSGAGGHRSGANVLTF,TGTGCCAGCAGCGGAGCGGGGGGGCACCGGTCTGGGGCCAACGTCCTGACTTTC
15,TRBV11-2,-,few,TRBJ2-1,CASSLSPGAYNEQFF,TGTGCCAGCAGCTTATCCCCGGGGGCTTACAATGAGCAGTTCTTC
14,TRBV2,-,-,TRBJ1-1,CASSAGHTNTEAFF,TGTGCCAGCAGTGCTGGGCACACGAACACTGAAGCTTTCTTT
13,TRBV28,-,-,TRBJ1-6,CASSNVQGPPLHF,TGTGCCAGCAGTAACGTACAGGGCCCACCCCTCCACTTT
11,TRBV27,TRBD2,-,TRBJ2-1,CATGGDNEQFF,TGTGCCACGGGGGGGGACAATGAGCAGTTCTTC
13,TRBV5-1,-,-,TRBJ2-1,CASSLTGGQEQFF,TGCGCCAGCAGCTTGACTGGGGGCCAGGAGCAGTTCTTC
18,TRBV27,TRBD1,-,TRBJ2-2,CASSLTLGTGTNTGELFF,TGTGCCAGCAGTTTAACTCTCGGGACAGGGACGAACACCGGGGAGCTGTTTTTT
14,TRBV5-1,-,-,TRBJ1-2,CASSLADWGSGYTF,TGCGCCAGCAGCTTGGCCGACTGGGGGAGTGGCTACACCTTC
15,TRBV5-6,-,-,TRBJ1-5,CASSFRAGSNQPQHF,TGTGCCAGCAGCTTCAGGGCCGGGAGCAATCAGCCCCAGCATTTT
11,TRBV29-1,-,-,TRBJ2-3,CSVKFGDTQYF,TGCAGCGTTAAGTTCGGAGATACGCAGTATTTT
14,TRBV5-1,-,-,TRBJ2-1,CASRSSEDLNEQFF,TGCGCCAGCAGGAGCAGCGAGGATTTAAATGAGCAGTTCTTC
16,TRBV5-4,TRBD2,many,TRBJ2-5,CASSLLAGVDQETQYF,TGTGCCAGCAGCTTACTAGCGGGGGTCGACCAAGAGACCCAGTACTTC
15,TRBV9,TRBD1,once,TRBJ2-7,CASSVDDRGQGEQYF,TGTGCCAGCAGCGTAGATGACAGGGGGCAGGGAGAGCAGTACTTC
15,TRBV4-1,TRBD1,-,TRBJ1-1,CASSQVSGGNTEAFF,TGCGCCAGCAGCCAAGTGTCAGGGGGGAACACTGAAGCTTTCTTT
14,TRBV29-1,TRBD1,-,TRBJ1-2,CSVEGMKTGGGYTF,TGCAGCGTTGAAGGGATGAAGACAGGGGGAGGCTACACCTTC
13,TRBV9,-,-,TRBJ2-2,CASAGTNTGELFF,TGTGCCAGCGCGGGGACGAACACCGGGGAGCTGTTTTTT
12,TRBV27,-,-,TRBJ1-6,CASSPLLGALHF,TGTGCCAGCAGCCCCCTACTGGGGGCCCTCCACTTT
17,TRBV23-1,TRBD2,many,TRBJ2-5,CASSGRRGGQGRETQYF,TGCGCCAGCAGTGGTCGGCGGGGGGGCCAGGGTAGAGAGACCCAGTACTTC
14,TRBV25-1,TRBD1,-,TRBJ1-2,CASSEPSNRGGYTF,TGTGCCAGCAGTGAACCCTCAAACAGGGGCGGCTACACCTTC
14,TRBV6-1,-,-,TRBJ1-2,CASSELGQRDGYTF,TGTGCCAGCAGTGAACTAGGGCAGAGAGATGGCTACACCTTC
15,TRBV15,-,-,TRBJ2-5,CATSRTPTEKETQYF,TGTGCCACCAGCAGAACGCCTACAGAAAAAGAGACCCAGTACTTC
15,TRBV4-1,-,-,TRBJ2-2,CASSLPTGLSGELFF,TGCGCCAGCAGCCTTCCAACAGGTTTGAGTGGGGAGCTGTTTTTT
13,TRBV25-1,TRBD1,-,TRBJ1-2,CASSPGTGDGYTF,TGTGCCAGCAGTCCGGGGACAGGGGATGGCTACACCTTC
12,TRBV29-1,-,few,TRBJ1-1,CSVELGVIEAFF,TGCAGCGTTGAACTAGGTGTCATTGAAGCTTTCTTT
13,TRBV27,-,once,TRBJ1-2,CASSTWGGDGYTF,TGTGCCAGCTCGACCTGGGGCGGCGATGGCTACACCTTC
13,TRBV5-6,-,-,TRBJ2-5,CASGGTPQETQYF,TGTGCCAGCGGAGGGACACCCCAAGAGACCCAGTACTTC
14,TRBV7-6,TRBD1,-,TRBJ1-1,CASSLGTASTEAFF,TGTGCCAGCAGCCTCGGGACAGCTAGCACTGAAGCTTTCTTT
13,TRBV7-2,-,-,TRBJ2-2,CASRPTAVRELFF,TGTGCCAGCCGACCGACAGCGGTCCGGGAGCTGTTTTTT
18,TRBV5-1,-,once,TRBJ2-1,CASSLDPDRPSSYNEQFF,TGCGCCAGCAGCTTGGACCCGGACCGTCCCTCCTCCTACAATGAGCAGTTCTTC
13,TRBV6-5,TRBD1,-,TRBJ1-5,CASSPTGNQPQHF,TGTGCCAGCAGCCCGACAGGGAATCAGCCCCAGCATTTT
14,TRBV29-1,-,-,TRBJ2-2,CSVDAGGSTGELFF,TGCAGCGTTGACGCAGGGGGGAGCACCGGGGAGCTGTTTTTT
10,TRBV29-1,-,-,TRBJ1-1,CSVIFTEAFF,TGCAGCGTAATTTTCACTGAAGCTTTCTTT
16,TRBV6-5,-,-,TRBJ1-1,CASSYLPGLFNTEAFF,TGTGCCAGCAGTTACCTGCCCGGACTGTTTAACACTGAAGCTTTCTTT
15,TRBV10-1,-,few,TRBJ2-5,CASSDGSLTQETQYF,TGCGCCAGCAGTGATGGTAGCCTCACGCAAGAGACCCAGTACTTC
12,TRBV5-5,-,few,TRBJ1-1,CASSLFGGEAFF,TGTGCCAGCAGCCTATTTGGGGGTGAAGCTTTCTTT
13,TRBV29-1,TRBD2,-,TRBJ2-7,CSVEGLAGYEQYF,TGCAGCGTTGAAGGCCTAGCGGGGTATGAGCAGTACTTC
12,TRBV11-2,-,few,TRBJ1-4,CASSPRGEKLFF,TGTGCCAGCAGCCCGAGGGGTGAAAAACTGTTTTTT
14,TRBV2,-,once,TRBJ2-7,CASSGQQSSYEQYF,TGTGCCAGCAGTGGTCAGCAAAGCTCCTACGAGCAGTACTTC
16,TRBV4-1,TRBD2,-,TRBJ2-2,CASSQVAGGPTGELFF,TGCGCCAGCAGCCAGGTAGCGGGGGGGCCTACCGGGGAGCTGTTTTTT
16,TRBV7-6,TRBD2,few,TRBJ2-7,CASSPLLAANSYEQYF,TGTGCCAGCAGCCCCTTACTAGCGGCGAACTCCTACGAGCAGTACTTC
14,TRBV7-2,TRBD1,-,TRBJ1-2,CASSPDRANYGYTF,TGTGCCAGCAGCCCCGACAGGGCTAACTATGGCTACACCTTC
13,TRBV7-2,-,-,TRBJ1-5,CASSSSVNQPQHF,TGTGCCAGCAGCTCTTCCGTTAATCAGCCCCAGCATTTT
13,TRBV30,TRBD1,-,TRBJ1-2,CAWSAQGLYGYTF,TGTGCCTGGAGTGCACAGGGGCTCTATGGCTACACCTTC
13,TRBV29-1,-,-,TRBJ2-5,CSVVVADGETQYF,TGCAGCGTTGTGGTAGCGGACGGAGAGACCCAGTACTTC
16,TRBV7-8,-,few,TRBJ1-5,CASSLGDNLYNQPQHF,TGTGCCAGCAGCTTAGGGGACAATTTATACAATCAGCCCCAGCATTTT
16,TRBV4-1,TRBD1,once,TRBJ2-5,CASSQDGYRGPETQYF,TGCGCCAGCAGCCAAGACGGTTACAGGGGACCGGAGACCCAGTACTTC
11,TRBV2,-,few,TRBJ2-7,CASSTVNEQYF,TGTGCCAGCAGCACCGTAAACGAGCAGTACTTC
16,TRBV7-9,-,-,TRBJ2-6,CASSVITGSGANVLTF,TGTGCCAGCAGCGTTATTACAGGGTCTGGGGCCAACGTCCTGACTTTC
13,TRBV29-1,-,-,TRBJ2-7,CSVELSGSYEQYF,TGCAGCGTTGAGCTTTCGGGGAGCTACGAGCAGTACTTC
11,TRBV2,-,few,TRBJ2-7,CASTQGVEQYF,TGTGCCAGCACCCAAGGGGTTGAGCAGTACTTC
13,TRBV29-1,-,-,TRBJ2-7,CSVETGESYEQYF,TGCAGCGTTGAAACGGGGGAATCCTACGAGCAGTACTTC
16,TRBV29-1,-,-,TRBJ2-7,CSVEAPAGKLTYEQYF,TGCAGCGTTGAGGCCCCCGCCGGTAAATTGACCTACGAGCAGTACTTC
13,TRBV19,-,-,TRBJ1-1,CASSISGNTEAFF,TGTGCCAGTAGTATATCGGGGAACACTGAAGCTTTCTTT
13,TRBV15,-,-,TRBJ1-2,CATSRDSRTGYTF,TGTGCCACCAGCAGAGATTCGCGGACCGGCTACACCTTC
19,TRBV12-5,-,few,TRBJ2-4,CASGLVRGGTEWIRNIQYF,TGTGCTAGTGGTTTGGTACGAGGGGGGACGGAATGGATAAGGAACATTCAGTACTTC
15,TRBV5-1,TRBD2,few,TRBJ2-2,CASSPGLAGTGELFF,TGCGCCAGCAGCCCGGGACTAGCGGGCACCGGGGAGCTGTTTTTT
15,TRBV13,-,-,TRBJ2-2,CASSPRGAGTGELFF,TGTGCCAGCAGCCCACGGGGCGCGGGGACCGGGGAGCTGTTTTTT
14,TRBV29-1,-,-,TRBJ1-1,CSVETGDRNTEAFF,TGCAGCGTCGAAACGGGGGATAGGAACACTGAAGCTTTCTTT
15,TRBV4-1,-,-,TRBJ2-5,CASSQDMDYQETQYF,TGCGCCAGCAGCCAAGATATGGACTATCAAGAGACCCAGTACTTC
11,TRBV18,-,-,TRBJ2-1,CASSPTNEQFF,TGTGCCAGCTCACCGACTAATGAGCAGTTCTTC